These T cell receptor beta chains were read from a single sample in a study of blood T cell dynamics during melanoma immunotherapy. Libraries were prepared by immunoSEQ multiplex PCR; TCRdb keeps only in-frame clonotypes and omits some of them. This table holds about 13,000 clones, 92% found once. Source: effector memory CD8+ T cells from blood, taken from a patient treated with checkpoint blockade. These receptors were taken from a human donor with melanoma. Each CDR3 is given with its conserved first and last residue. Fields, in order: CDR3 protein, J gene, clone size, V gene. Only some rows state a clone size, as once, few, many or a class for expanded clones.

CASSYSGGGKEHF TRBJ1-5 - TRBV6-6
CATSRTVGVYNEQFF TRBJ2-1 - TRBV15
CASSPHGYGYTF TRBJ1-2 - TRBV5-1
CASSISTGTFSYEQYF - - TRBV27
CASSEYLDSGNQPQHF TRBJ1-5 - TRBV6-1
CASGPPTFEQYF TRBJ2-7 - TRBV6-6
CASSLSGGENTIYF TRBJ1-3 - TRBV5-4
CASSPAGSGYNEQFF TRBJ2-1 - TRBV19
CASSYTPNTEAFF TRBJ1-1 - TRBV6-5
CASSFTGTGGAEAFF TRBJ1-1 - TRBV19
CASRAGGPFNEQFF TRBJ2-1 - TRBV27
CASTHTHGVTAPYEQYF TRBJ2-7 - TRBV19
CASSVEGVRAPGAEAFF TRBJ1-1 once TRBV9
CASSEARTSGRNEQFF TRBJ2-1 - TRBV6-1
CASSIAASYEQYF TRBJ2-7 - TRBV19
CASGSVPGWEQYF TRBJ2-7 - TRBV6-5
CASSQGRGLDEGVIQYF TRBJ2-4 - TRBV4-1
CASSVSTGGWTEAFF TRBJ1-1 - TRBV27
CASSTRTVSTNEKLFF TRBJ1-4 - TRBV19
CASSQDPASGELFF TRBJ2-2 - TRBV4-1
CASSGTSAVPMLLFF TRBJ2-1 - TRBV27
CASSVGTEAFF TRBJ1-1 - TRBV5-1
CASSVPPTTYNEQFF TRBJ2-1 - TRBV9
CASSSTVEGQPQHF TRBJ1-5 once TRBV6-5
CASSPSPGGLGETQYF TRBJ2-5 - TRBV9
CASSANPGPEETQYF TRBJ2-5 - TRBV6-5
CASSLAVGGSVLNEQFF TRBJ2-1 - TRBV7-2
CASSLASGQPSEQYF TRBJ2-7 - TRBV7-7
CSVVAGVVTGANVLTF TRBJ2-6 once TRBV29-1
CWLAGGTDTQYF TRBJ2-3 - TRBV21-1
CASSPGQGSVYEQYF TRBJ2-7 - TRBV18
CASSLGPNYEQYF TRBJ2-7 - TRBV11-2
CASSPRTGDNYGYTF TRBJ1-2 - TRBV28
CASSIAGQAYEQYF TRBJ2-7 - TRBV19
CASSTQGTFTGELFF TRBJ2-2 - TRBV6-5
CASSFSGNQPQHF TRBJ1-5 - TRBV7-9
CASSQESGMNTEAFF TRBJ1-1 - TRBV4-1
CASSIGTSGSEQYF TRBJ2-7 - TRBV7-6
CASSIGNTEAFF TRBJ1-1 once TRBV19
CASSLTGDSAMTYEQYF TRBJ2-7 - TRBV7-2
CASSDRGTYGYTF TRBJ1-2 - TRBV19
CASSIRGAEAFF TRBJ1-1 - TRBV19
CASSMASISSYEQYF TRBJ2-7 - TRBV19
CASSLAAGSNTEAFF TRBJ1-1 - TRBV7-6
CASSPRTGSNEQYF TRBJ2-7 - TRBV9
CASRDTGMTYEQYF TRBJ2-7 - TRBV5-4
CASSQVSLGTDTQYF TRBJ2-3 - TRBV4-2
CATSPRRENSYEQYF TRBJ2-7 - TRBV15
CASSQGTSGFTDTQYF TRBJ2-3 - TRBV4-1
CASTISPGGLPNEQFF TRBJ2-1 - TRBV7-8
CASRGLAGGVHEQYF TRBJ2-7 - TRBV28
CSVGAGNYEQYF TRBJ2-7 - TRBV29-1
CASSRDRTHYEQYF TRBJ2-7 - TRBV6-6
CAISGQGAMNTEAFF TRBJ1-1 - TRBV10-3
CASSQIRDRVDEQYF TRBJ2-7 - TRBV14
CASSLGLAGVDTQYF TRBJ2-3 - TRBV28
CASSPQGHDYEQYF TRBJ2-7 - TRBV18
CASSPNPDDPSTEAFF TRBJ1-1 - TRBV11-3
CASSPGFGSDEQYF TRBJ2-7 - TRBV7-3
CASSFRVGEAKNIQYF TRBJ2-4 - TRBV6-5